The present entry profiles one T cell receptor (beta chain) with its context. Antigen specificity is unknown. The sequenced fragment ends 3 residues before the CDR3 boundary, so the rest is inferred from the germline J gene. These data come from a study of T cell clonality in common variable immunodeficiency. Study-level points and caveats: Shared TCRbeta clones were fewer between CVID subjects than controls. Fewer deletions and N-nucleotide insertions were reportedly seen in common variable immunodeficiency TCR beta sequences.

Produced via immunoSEQ multiplex PCR; TCRdb's table is partial and in-frame only. The table lists approximately 51,000 clones, with no singletons. The CDR3 is 15 residues long. Germline V gene data show CDR1 as LNHDA and CDR2 as SQIVND (reference sequence). Heparinized whole blood, about 5 to 9 ml, came from each donor. The clonotype originates from a person aged 18 to 75 in good health. V is TRBV19 and J is TRBJ2-3, with 8 positions matching TRBD1. The sequencing input was peripheral blood mononuclear cells. The covered CDR3 bases are TGTGCCAGTACCATTGGGACAGGCGGGAATCAGCCG. Amino acid sequence: CASTIGTGGNQP. The entire CDR3 reads CASTIGTGGNQPQYF.